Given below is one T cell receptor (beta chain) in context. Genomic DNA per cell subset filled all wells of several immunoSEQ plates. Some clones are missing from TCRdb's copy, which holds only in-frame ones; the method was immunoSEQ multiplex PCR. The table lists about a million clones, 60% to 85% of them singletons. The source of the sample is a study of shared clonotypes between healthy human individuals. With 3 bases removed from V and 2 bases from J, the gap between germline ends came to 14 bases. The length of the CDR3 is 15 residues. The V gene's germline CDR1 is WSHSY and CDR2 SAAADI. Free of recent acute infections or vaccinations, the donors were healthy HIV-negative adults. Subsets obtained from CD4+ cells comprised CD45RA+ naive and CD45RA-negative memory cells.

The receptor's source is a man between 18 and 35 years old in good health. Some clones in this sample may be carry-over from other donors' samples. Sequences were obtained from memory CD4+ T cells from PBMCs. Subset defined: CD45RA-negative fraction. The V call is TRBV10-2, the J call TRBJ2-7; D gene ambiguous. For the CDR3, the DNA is TGCGCCAGCAGTGACCCCGGACGGGTGGCCTACGAGCAGTACTTC. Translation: CASSDPGRVAYEQYF.